Below are 30 T cell receptor beta chains sequenced from a single sample in a study of technical replicates of blood from a few donors. Produced via immunoSEQ multiplex PCR; TCRdb's table is partial and in-frame only. The sample gives tens of thousands of clones, roughly 96% of which show up once; around 0.22% is in the top ten. The sequenced material came from T cells isolated from PBMCs. These receptors were obtained from a human donor in good health.

The gene calls are TRBV2 and TRBJ2-7; 8 positions match TRBD2. This CDR3 contains 19 residues. Per germline, CDR1 SNHLY and CDR2 FYNNEI. The trim removed 1 base at V and 7 bases at J, leaving 21 bases unmatched. DNA of the CDR3: TGTGCCAGCAGTGAAGTACGGGTGACGGCTAGCGGGTCTTTTGGGGAGCAGTACTTC. Amino acid sequence: CASSEVRVTASGSFGEQYF.

The CDR3 nucleotides read TGTGCCAGCAGGACAGTAACTAATGAAAAACTGTTTTTT. It yields the protein CASRTVTNEKLFF. The chain carries TRBV6-1 and TRBJ1-4; the D gene is possibly TRBD1 (5 bases). CDR3 length: 13 amino acids. Trimming shortened V by 6 bases and J by 1 base, and 6 bases separated the two germline ends. Germline CDR1 and CDR2: MNHNS and SASEGT.

The rearrangement uses TRBV5-4 and TRBJ2-5; 7 bases line up with TRBD2. J lost 0 bases, V lost 0 bases, and 8 bases had no gene match. CDR3 length: 17 amino acids. Germline values: CDR1 SGHNT, CDR2 YYREEE (reference sequence). The CDR3 DNA reads as TGTGCCAGCAGCTTGGTCGGGCTAGCGGAACACCAAGAGACCCAGTACTTC. It encodes CASSLVGLAEHQETQYF.

The chain joins TRBV5-5 to TRBJ1-1; the D is unclear. The V and J ends lost 6 bases and 2 bases respectively, with 5 bases between them. CDR3 length: 11 residues. CDR1 SGHKS and CDR2 YYEKEE come from the germline V gene (reference sequence). For the CDR3, the DNA is TGTGCCAGCACCCTCAACACTGAAGCTTTCTTT. As protein: CASTLNTEAFF.

Turning to this clone: A read error may produce the germline difference seen at one junction end. The rearrangement joins TRBV5-1 to TRBJ1-2; D is perhaps TRBD1 (6 bases). The CDR3 runs to 13 residues. The V gene's germline CDR1 is SGHRS and CDR2 YFSETQ. The CDR3 nucleotides read TGCGCCAGCAACTTGGCAGGGGACTATGGCTACACCTTC. Translation: CASNLAGDYGYTF.

V and J are TRBV19 and TRBJ2-5, with D tentatively TRBD1 (7 bases). The CDR3 spans 14 residues. Per germline, CDR1 LNHDA and CDR2 SQIVND (reference sequence). Trimming left V 6 bases short and J 5 bases short, with 16 bases between. This CDR3 is CASREGARKETQYF. CDR3 sequence (DNA): TGTGCCAGTAGGGAGGGGGCGCGAAAGGAGACCCAGTACTTC.

The V and J genes are TRBV5-1 and TRBJ1-1; a possible D gene is TRBD1 (6 bases). This CDR3 has 11 residues. The ends were cut back, 2 bases at V and 11 bases at J, with 10 bases in the middle. Germline loops: CDR1 SGHRS, CDR2 YFSETQ. The CDR3, as DNA: TGCGCCAGCAGCTTCGGGGGGGCGGCTTTCTTT. Residues: CASSFGGAAFF.

CDR3 bases: TGTGCCAGCAGTCGTACAGGGGGAAGGTCGGAAGCTTTCTTT. It specifies CASSRTGGRSEAFF. V and J are TRBV5-4 and TRBJ1-1, with 8 bases matching TRBD1. Germline V gene data show CDR1 as SGHNT and CDR2 as YYREEE (reference sequence). The CDR3 runs to 14 residues. J lost 8 bases, V lost 5 bases, and 11 bases had no gene match.

The V call is TRBV2, the J call TRBJ2-5; 13 nucleotides align to TRBD2. Germline V gives CDR1 SNHLY, CDR2 FYNNEI. V gave up 2 bases and J gave up 4 bases; unmatched junction bases: 13. This CDR3 contains 19 residues. Here the CDR3 DNA reads TGTGCCAGCAGTGAAATTTGGACTAGCGGGGGCACCAAGAGAGAGACCCAGTACTTC. Protein sequence: CASSEIWTSGGTKRETQYF. Full variable domain (remainder filled in from reference TRBV2 and TRBJ2-5): EPEVTQTPSHQVTQMGQEVILRCVPISNHLYFYWYRQILGQKVEFLVSFYNNEISEKSEIFDDQFSVERPDGSNFTLKIRSTKLEDSAMYFCASSEIWTSGGTKRETQYFGPGTRLLVL.

The rearrangement links TRBV5-1 to TRBJ1-1, with unresolved D. Trimming cost V 1 base and J 2 bases, with 9 bases left between them. The CDR3 has 14 residues. Germline assignment: CDR1 SGHRS and CDR2 YFSETQ. The CDR3 nucleotides are TGCGCCAGCAGCTTGTTAGCCGGTAACACTGAAGCTTTCTTT. It yields the protein CASSLLAGNTEAFF. Full variable domain (remainder filled in from reference TRBV5-1 and TRBJ1-1): KAGVTQTPRYLIKTRGQQVTLSCSPISGHRSVSWYQQTPGQGLQFLFEYFSETQRNKGNFPGRFSGRQFSNSRSEMNVSTLELGDSALYLCASSLLAGNTEAFFGQGTRLTVV.

The chain couples TRBV19 to TRBJ2-2, with D maybe TRBD1 (6 bases). Trimming pared 5 bases from V and 5 bases from J, leaving 12 bases between. Germline assignment: CDR1 LNHDA and CDR2 SQIVND (reference sequence). The CDR3 sequence is 14 residues long. CDR3 nucleotide sequence: TGTGCCAGTAGTCAAACAGGGAGTACCGGGGAGCTGTTTTTT. Translating it yields CASSQTGSTGELFF.

This chain connects TRBV2 to TRBJ1-3, with TRBD1 matching 10 bases. Germline lookup yields CDR1 SNHLY and CDR2 FYNNEI. Unmatched junction bases numbered 18, after V lost 8 bases and J lost 5 bases. The CDR3 is 18 residues long. CDR3 nucleotide sequence: TGTGCCAGCGACATCGGGACAGGGGAACCCCTGGGGCGAAACACCATATATTTT. Translated: CASDIGTGEPLGRNTIYF.

The J gene is TRBJ2-2, the V gene TRBV10-1; 9 bases fit TRBD1. Germline CDR1 is WNHNN and CDR2 is SYGVQD (reference sequence). V trimming: 7 bases; J trimming: 6 bases; junction bases outside the gene matches: 12. The CDR3 runs 16 residues. CDR3 amino acids: CASTRRRDRAPGELFF. The CDR3 DNA is TGCGCCAGCACCCGACGGCGGGACAGGGCTCCCGGGGAGCTGTTTTTT.

The chain combines TRBV7-9 with TRBJ1-1, with 7 bases lining up with TRBD1. Germline CDR1 reads SEHNR; CDR2 reads FQNEAQ (reference sequence). Trimming cost V 6 bases and J 2 bases; bases outside gene matches: 6. The CDR3 extends over 14 amino acids. CDR3 amino acids: CASRHRDRNTEAFF. The CDR3 DNA follows: TGTGCCAGCAGGCACCGGGACAGAAACACTGAAGCTTTCTTT. Combining the CDR3 with reference TRBV7-9 and TRBJ1-1 gives the whole variable domain DTGVSQNPRHKITKRGQNVTFRCDPISEHNRLYWYRQTLGQGPEFLTYFQNEAQLEKSRLLSDRFSAERPKGSFSTLEIQRTEQGDSAMYLCASRHRDRNTEAFFGQGTRLTVV.

The chain recombines TRBV5-4 with TRBJ1-4; D is unresolved. The CDR3 extends over 11 amino acids. V was pared by 3 bases and J by 5 bases, with 2 bases between. Germline CDR1 is SGHNT and CDR2 is YYREEE (reference sequence). The DNA of the CDR3 is TGTGCCAGCAGCTCAAATGAAAAACTGTTTTTT. Its protein product is CASSSNEKLFF.

The chain joins TRBV29-1 to TRBJ2-3; D is possibly TRBD1 (7 bases). CDR1 is SQVTM, CDR2 ANQGSEA, per germline. V lost 0 bases, J lost 5 bases, and 12 bases lay in between. The CDR3 is 14 residues long. CDR3 sequence reads: CSVEERQGGDTQYF. The CDR3 region has the DNA TGCAGCGTTGAAGAGCGACAGGGAGGAGATACGCAGTATTTT.

The CDR3 here is CASSLGLAAYNEQFF. DNA of the CDR3: TGTGCCAGCAGCTTGGGACTAGCGGCCTACAATGAGCAGTTCTTC. The chain uses TRBV11-3 and TRBJ2-1, with 11 bases aligning to TRBD2. The CDR3 spans 15 residues. V was pared by 3 bases and J by 2 bases, with 0 bases of the junction left unmatched. The germline V gene has CDR1 SGHNT and CDR2 YENEEA.

The chain recombines TRBV7-8 with TRBJ2-3; a possible D gene is TRBD2 (6 bases). Trimming took 1 base from V and 3 from J, leaving 8 bases between them. From germline, CDR1 is SGHVS and CDR2 FQNEAQ. This CDR3 spans 14 amino acids. CDR3 sequence: CASSLDGGTDTQYF. Written as DNA, the CDR3 is TGTGCCAGCAGCTTAGATGGGGGGACAGATACGCAGTATTTT.

The J gene is TRBJ2-7, the V gene TRBV28; possibly TRBD1 for D (5 bases). The CDR3 totals 12 residues. V was shortened by 2 bases and J by 4 bases, with 6 bases between the two germline ends. Germline loops: CDR1 MDHEN, CDR2 SYDVKM. CDR3 protein: CASSLQGYEQYF. The CDR3 bases are TGTGCCAGCAGTTTACAGGGTTACGAGCAGTACTTC.

The rearrangement uses TRBV11-2 and TRBJ2-3; a possible D gene is TRBD1 (5 bases). Between the trimmed V and J ends, which lost 5 bases and 9 bases, there was a span of 12 bases. The length of the CDR3 is 12 residues. Germline V gene data show CDR1 as SGHAT and CDR2 as FQNNGV. CDR3 loop: CASSQGLGTQYF. The CDR3 DNA reads TGTGCCAGCAGCCAGGGCCTGGGGACGCAGTATTTT.

CDR3 bases: TGTGCCAGCAAGCTTGGACAGATGGTTCCCCAGCCCCAGCATTTT. It encodes CASKLGQMVPQPQHF. This chain uses TRBV6-1 with TRBJ1-5, with D possibly matching TRBD1 (6 bases). This CDR3 is built from 15 residues. The V gene lost 7 bases and the J gene lost 7 bases, with 20 bases spanning the gap. CDR1 MNHNS and CDR2 SASEGT come from the germline V gene.

The rearrangement uses TRBV7-2 and TRBJ1-5, with TRBD1 identical over 7 bases. The V gene end was trimmed by 5 bases and the J gene end by 4 bases; junction bases not matched to a gene: 8. CDR3 length: 15 amino acids. The germline gives CDR1 SGHTA, CDR2 FQGNSA. CDR3: CASSPQQGTNQPQHF. As DNA, the CDR3 is TGTGCCAGCAGCCCGCAACAGGGGACAAATCAGCCCCAGCATTTT.

This sequence joins TRBV18 and TRBJ2-7; 9 positions agree with TRBD1. Germline V gene sequence: CDR1 KGHSH, CDR2 LQKENI. There are 15 residues in the CDR3. The trim removed 5 bases at V and 3 bases at J, leaving 8 bases unmatched. CDR3 protein: CASSYAGTGFYEQYF. The CDR3 DNA reads TGTGCCAGCTCATACGCCGGGACAGGGTTCTACGAGCAGTACTTC.

The J gene is TRBJ2-2, the V gene TRBV19, with TRBD1 as a possible D gene (6 bases). The CDR3 consists of 15 residues. Germline values: CDR1 LNHDA, CDR2 SQIVND (reference sequence). V lost 5 bases and J 3 bases, leaving 13 bases between the germline ends. The CDR3 bases are TGTGCCAGTAGTTTTGGGGGCTCCGACACCGGGGAGCTGTTTTTT. Protein: CASSFGGSDTGELFF.

The gene calls are TRBV19 and TRBJ2-4, with TRBD1 matching over 8 bases. Trimming removed 0 bases from V and 0 bases from J; junction bases left unmatched: 7. This CDR3 has 18 amino acids. CDR1 and CDR2 from the germline V gene are LNHDA and SQIVND (reference sequence). The DNA for the CDR3 is TGTGCCAGTAGTATAGATTCCCGGACAGGGCTAGCCAAAAACATTCAGTACTTC. Protein sequence: CASSIDSRTGLAKNIQYF.

The V gene is TRBV27, the J gene TRBJ2-7, with TRBD1 as a possible D gene (6 bases). Germline V gives CDR1 MNHEY, CDR2 SMNVEV (reference sequence). The CDR3 extends over 15 amino acids. Trimming shortened V by 7 bases and J by 2 bases, and 18 bases separated the two germline ends. Here the CDR3 DNA reads TGTGCCAGCAAGGGGATCAGGGGCGCAACCTACGAGCAGTACTTC. Protein sequence: CASKGIRGATYEQYF.

The chain carries TRBV2 and TRBJ2-1, with 9 bases fitting TRBD2. This CDR3 region has 13 residues. V was clipped by 10 bases and J by 5 bases; unmatched bases: 6. The germline V gene has CDR1 SNHLY and CDR2 FYNNEI. This CDR3 reads CAISTSGDNEQFF. CDR3 sequence (DNA): TGTGCCATTTCGACTAGCGGAGACAATGAGCAGTTCTTC.

The chain is built from TRBV5-6 and TRBJ2-7; 8 positions agree with TRBD2. CDR3 length: 14 amino acids. V shed 0 bases and J 3 bases; nucleotides not matched to a gene: 2. Germline V gene data show CDR1 as SGHDT and CDR2 as YYEEEE. The DNA of the CDR3 is TGTGCCAGCAGCTTGGCACTAGCGGACTACGAGCAGTACTTC. Its translation is CASSLALADYEQYF.

The gene calls are TRBV5-1 and TRBJ1-2, with D possibly matching TRBD1 (5 bases). Germline V lookup: CDR1 SGHRS, CDR2 YFSETQ. V was shortened by 4 bases and J by 8 bases, with 15 bases between the two germline ends. The CDR3 covers 13 residues. The CDR3 DNA reads TGCGCCAGCAGCCCGACAGACTCGAACGGCTACACCTTC. Amino acids: CASSPTDSNGYTF.

The rearrangement links TRBV6-6 to TRBJ2-1; possibly TRBD2 for D (6 bases). This CDR3 is 14 amino acids long. V was shortened by 4 bases and J by 10 bases, with 17 bases between the two germline ends. Per the germline V gene, CDR1 is MNHNY and CDR2 is SVGAGI (reference sequence). The CDR3 region has the DNA TGTGCCAGCAGTTCGCTCGGGCTAGCGCGGGAGCAGTTCTTC. Encoded protein: CASSSLGLAREQFF.